This T cell receptor (beta chain) is from a study of T cell responses to AZD1222 COVID-19 vaccine (dated by TCRdb to the early 2020s). With regard to the full study: AZD1222 recipients whose second dose came at about 4 weeks and those whose second dose came at about 12 weeks were combined into one group, since spike-specific TCR depth and breadth did not differ between the two schedules. Trial participants were enrolled into age subgroups of 18-55, 56-69 and 70-plus years, which contained 148, 28 and 57 TCR-sequenced participants, respectively. TCR sequencing covered fewer than 250 trial participants: around 210 given two doses of AZD1222 and about 26 given two doses of MenACWY control vaccine. The paper as a whole reports these results and caveats: Vaccine-associated CD4 TCRs spanned the whole spike protein, with dominant responses in regions 160-218 and 743-854. Participants were mostly white British, with more females than males. The authors suggested clonal diversity may have been underestimated. Reportedly, almost half of the unique spike-specific TCRs recognized epitopes lying outside the regions that are mutated in the B.1.351 and B.1.1.7 variants. Because no day 14 peak-response samples were available, the repertoires could be characterized only after the peak T cell response. Spike-specific TCR breadth and depth rose significantly after two AZD1222 doses compared with day 0 and with MenACWY recipients. Conclusions about previously exposed vaccinees were limited because only six or seven AZD1222 recipients were SARS-CoV-2 seropositive at baseline. The 56-69-year group was small, and its depth increase did not reach significance, likely because of low power.

The CDR3 regions of human TCRbeta chains were analyzed by immunosequencing. As for the original processing: Repertoire TCRs were matched against a reference library of SARS-CoV-2-specific TCRs generated with the MIRA antigen-specificity platform. Breadth was defined as the fraction of unique TCRs that were SARS-CoV-2-associated, and depth was defined as the fraction of total T cells that were SARS-CoV-2-associated. Using the MIRA data, each spike-specific TCR was mapped to the spike region that the TCR reacts to and placed in a CD4 or CD8 class. Log10-transformed breadth and depth values were compared by one-way ANOVA with Sidak's multiple comparisons tests. TCRdb retrieved this table from immuneACCESS and kept in-frame rearrangements only. Not all clones are present; in checked studies, unresolved V genes account for under half, and no reason is known for the remainder. V, J and clone size are those of that table, while D and trimming were read from the DNA. This sample comprises 120,000 or so clones, less than 90% of them detected only once. 8.5% to 10% of the sample comes from the top ten.

In the paper's terms, the time point label means: baseline before first vaccination. Vaccinee samples were obtained from the UK trials COV001 and COV002, which included a single-blind randomized controlled phase 2/3 trial of AZD1222 (ChAdOx1 nCoV-19) in healthy adults. Trial participant PBMC samples were collected at day 0 and day 28 after the second dose for TCRbeta chain sequencing. Trimmed from V: 2 bases; trimmed from J: 5 bases; junction bases lacking a gene match: 7. From the cysteine through the phenylalanine, the CDR3 covers 15 amino acids. Only the CDR3 portion is preserved as DNA: 45 bases, with reading frame beginning at the first base. Taken from the germline V gene (reference sequence), the CDR1 and CDR2 loops are SEHNR and FQNEAQ. As for this clone: Its antigen has not been determined. No base-level quality is on record; no much larger clone is a single base apart.

The sequence was collected from an adult in good health. The sample consisted of peripheral blood, taken on day 0 of AZD1222 vaccination. The rearrangement joined TRBV7-9 to TRBJ2-3; TRBD1 aligns with 7 central bases. The CDR3 loop reads CASSLRGGEEDTQYF. The nucleotide sequence is given as TGTGCCAGCAGCTTAAGAGGGGGCGAGGAAGATACGCAGTATTTT.